These 9 T cell receptor beta chains came from one sample sequenced in a study of CD8+CD57+ T cells in acquired aplastic anemia. Individuals selected for sequencing had exhibited CD8+CD57+ cell expansion on flow cytometry. The template for TCR beta VDJ and CDR3 sequence profiling was genomic DNA. One entry per CDR3 protein results from TCRdb running MiXCR on the reads. This table has roughly 500,000 distinct CDR3 sequences, around 32% appearing once. Input material: sorted CD4+, CD8+, or CD8+CD57+ T cells (not recorded which) from PBMCs. The receptors were gathered from a human donor with aplastic anemia.

This clonotype was picked up a small number of times. The V call is TRBV19, the J call TRBJ2-6; D is possibly TRBD1 (5 bases). There are 16 residues in the CDR3. V was pared by 3 bases and J by 2 bases, with 11 bases between. Per germline, CDR1 LNHDA and CDR2 SQIVND (reference sequence). The CDR3 bases are TGTGCCAGTAGTATTCTTGAAGGGGCTGGGGCCAACGTCCTGACTTTC. Protein: CASSILEGAGANVLTF.

There are many counts of this clonotype. This chain uses TRBV7-2 with TRBJ2-5, with 11 bases matching TRBD2. The CDR3 is made up of 16 amino acids. CDR1 and CDR2 from the germline V gene are SGHTA and FQGNSA. The V gene end was trimmed by 1 base and the J gene end by 5 bases; junction bases not matched to a gene: 6. CDR3 coding DNA: TGTGCCAGCAGCTTAGTGCTAGCGGGGGGACGGGAGACCCAGTACTTC. Amino acids: CASSLVLAGGRETQYF.

Ten or more counts support this clonotype. The J gene is TRBJ2-3, the V gene TRBV15, with 10 bases matching TRBD1. This CDR3 has 19 residues. Germline trimming cut 1 base from V and 8 bases from J; bases unmatched to any gene: 18. CDR1 and CDR2 from the germline V gene are LNHNV and YYDKDF (reference sequence). The CDR3 loop is CATSRGAPWFDRGHGTQYF. The DNA of the CDR3 is TGTGCCACCAGCAGAGGAGCACCATGGTTTGACAGGGGGCATGGTACGCAGTATTTT.

The rearrangement uses TRBV30 and TRBJ2-5; maybe TRBD1 (5 bases). V lost 8 bases to trimming and J lost 1 base, with 20 bases between them. CDR1 and CDR2 from the germline V gene are GTSNPN and SVGIG (reference sequence). This CDR3 region has 15 residues. This CDR3 reads CASSLVRQGQETQYF. As DNA, the CDR3 is TGTGCCAGCAGCTTAGTCCGGCAGGGCCAAGAGACCCAGTACTTC.

The V and J genes are TRBV10-3 and TRBJ1-2, with TRBD1 matching 11 bases. Germline assignment: CDR1 ENHRY and CDR2 SYGVKD. The CDR3 totals 15 residues. The trim removed 6 bases at V and 4 bases at J, leaving 7 bases unmatched. CDR3 coding DNA: TGTGCCATCAGCAAACCCGGGACAGGGGGCTATGGCTACACCTTC. Translation gives CAISKPGTGGYGYTF.

This clonotype was recorded only once. The chain recombines TRBV28 with TRBJ2-3, with a possible D match to TRBD2 (6 bases). The CDR3 totals 15 residues. Germline CDR1 and CDR2: MDHEN and SYDVKM. V lost 5 bases, J lost 0 bases, and 12 bases lay in between. CDR3 loop: CASSPQGLSTDTQYF. In DNA, the CDR3 is TGTGCCAGCAGTCCCCAGGGACTCAGCACAGATACGCAGTATTTT.

This chain links TRBV5-4 with TRBJ2-7; D not resolved. Germline-derived CDR1 and CDR2 are SGHNT and YYREEE (reference sequence). V was clipped by 0 bases and J by 3 bases, with 19 bases between them. The CDR3 has 17 residues. The CDR3 protein is CASSLAVALRTDYEQYF. The CDR3 DNA follows: TGTGCCAGCAGCTTGGCCGTCGCTCTGCGTACGGACTACGAGCAGTACTTC. Looking up the rest from reference TRBV5-4 and TRBJ2-7 gives the full variable domain: ETGVTQSPTHLIKTRGQQVTLRCSSQSGHNTVSWYQQALGQGPQFIFQYYREEENGRGNFPPRFSGLQFPNYSSELNVNALELDDSALYLCASSLAVALRTDYEQYFGPGTRLTVT.

The chain couples TRBV20-1 to TRBJ1-5; D is undetermined. This CDR3 has 16 amino acids. V lost 0 bases and J lost 0, with 12 bases in between. Germline V gene data show CDR1 as DFQATT and CDR2 as SNEGSKA (reference sequence). The CDR3: CSAREVSSFSNQPQHF. The CDR3 DNA follows: TGCAGTGCTAGAGAAGTTTCCTCGTTTAGCAATCAGCCCCAGCATTTT.

This clonotype was observed at least ten times. The chain is built from TRBV9 and TRBJ1-2; the D is unclear. Trimming removed 0 bases at V and 10 bases at J, with 10 bases between. This CDR3 comprises 12 residues. The V gene's germline CDR1 is SGDLS and CDR2 YYNGEE. The CDR3 DNA sequence: TGTGCCAGCAGCGTAGATCCGGGGTCCTACACCTTC. It is translated as CASSVDPGSYTF.